A single sample gave rise to the 13 T cell receptor beta chains below, sequenced in a study of blood T cells in healthy people across ages. PCR was performed a second time for about 6 to 12 cycles using a sample-barcoded 5' primer and a J-beta primer mix. TCRdb fed the 5' RACE reads into MiXCR, producing one record per CDR3 protein. The table shows about 2 million distinct CDR3 sequences, with about 50% occurring only once. Sequencing was done on a sample of blood. These receptor sequences come from a woman aged 40 to 50 in good health.

This clonotype was counted only a few times. The V and J genes are TRBV7-9 and TRBJ2-5; 8 positions agree with TRBD2. The CDR3 length is 14 residues. The germline CDR1 and CDR2 sequences are SEHNR and FQNEAQ (reference sequence). Trimming removed 4 bases from V and 5 bases from J; junction bases left unmatched: 6. In nucleotides, the CDR3 is TGTGCCAGCAGCTCCAAACTAGCGGCGGAGACCCAGTACTTC. This codes for CASSSKLAAETQYF.

This clonotype appeared a few times. The chain uses TRBV6-2 or TRBV6-3 and TRBJ2-5; D possibly corresponds to TRBD1 (6 bases). V lost 10 bases and J lost 1, with 16 bases in between. The germline V gene encodes CDR1 MNHEY and CDR2 SVGEGT. The CDR3 consists of 14 residues. CDR3 sequence: CATRTQGRQETQYF. For the CDR3, the DNA is TGTGCCACACGAACTCAGGGGCGCCAAGAGACCCAGTACTTC.

The chain employs TRBV14 and TRBJ2-3; D perhaps matches TRBD1 (5 bases). Germline CDR1 is SGHDN and CDR2 is FVKESK. Between the trimmed V and J ends, which lost 2 bases and 6 bases, there was a span of 9 bases. The length of the CDR3 is 13 residues. The CDR3 nucleotides read TGTGCCAGCAGCCAACAGGGTCTGGATACGCAGTATTTT. Translated: CASSQQGLDTQYF.

This chain joins TRBV14 and TRBJ2-5; D perhaps matches TRBD1 (6 bases). The V gene lost 1 base and the J gene lost 5 bases, with 17 bases spanning the gap. Germline V gene lookup returns CDR1 SGHDN and CDR2 FVKESK. This CDR3 has 16 residues. CDR3 sequence reads: CASSQGGQALGETQYF. The CDR3 nucleotides read TGTGCCAGCAGCCAAGGGGGGCAGGCCCTTGGGGAGACCCAGTACTTC.

The chain recombines TRBV10-3 with TRBJ1-2; D remains unclear. This CDR3 spans 14 amino acids. The germline V gene encodes CDR1 ENHRY and CDR2 SYGVKD. Trimming took off 8 bases at V and 7 bases at J, with 20 bases between the two ends. The CDR3 DNA reads as TGTGCCATCCTTAGGTCAGCCGGATCTCGTGGCTACACCTTC. Translated: CAILRSAGSRGYTF.

This clonotype has a count of ten or more. This chain uses TRBV25-1 with TRBJ1-5; D is unclear. V dropped 1 base and J dropped 4 bases, with 11 bases sitting between them. This CDR3 is built from 15 residues. The V gene's germline CDR1 is MGHDK and CDR2 SYGVNS. This CDR3 is CASSELGGENQPQHF. CDR3 DNA: TGTGCCAGCAGTGAATTGGGCGGGGAGAATCAGCCCCAGCATTTT.

This clonotype was seen a handful of times. The genes are TRBV6-2 or TRBV6-3 and TRBJ2-7; 7 nucleotides match TRBD2. V shed 7 bases, J shed 0 bases, and the junction held 6 bases outside the gene matches. From germline, CDR1 is MNHEY and CDR2 SVGEGT. The CDR3 totals 14 residues. This chain's CDR3 is CASITGGSSYEQYF. CDR3 coding DNA: TGTGCCAGCATTACGGGGGGAAGCTCCTACGAGCAGTACTTC.

The rearrangement uses TRBV4-3 and TRBJ2-7; TRBD1 matches at 7 bases. The CDR3 runs to 16 residues. Germline loops: CDR1 LGHNA, CDR2 YSLEER. Germline trimming cut 1 base from V and 2 bases from J; bases unmatched to any gene: 8. CDR3 DNA sequence: TGCGCCAGCAGCCAAGGGAACAGGGGCTTGGCCTACGAGCAGTACTTC. This sequence encodes CASSQGNRGLAYEQYF.

The V and J genes are TRBV4-3 and TRBJ2-1; 9 bases fit TRBD1. CDR1 is LGHNA and CDR2 is YSLEER in the germline V gene. V lost 0 bases, J lost 4 bases, and 4 bases stayed unmatched. The CDR3 extends over 16 amino acids. Here the CDR3 DNA reads TGCGCCAGCAGCCAAGATTTCGGGACAGGGTACAATGAGCAGTTCTTC. Translating it yields CASSQDFGTGYNEQFF.

Only one count was recorded for this clonotype. V usage is TRBV28 and J usage is TRBJ2-5; possible D gene TRBD1, 6 bases. The DNA matches TRBJ2-1 better at its end, which makes the J call doubtful. The CDR3 is 15 amino acids. Germline-derived CDR1 and CDR2 are MDHEN and SYDVKM. The CDR3 loop is CASSFGGQLQETQFF. Here the CDR3 DNA reads TGTGCCAGCAGTTTTGGTGGACAGCTTCAAGAGACCCAGTTCTTC.

The V call is TRBV6-2 or TRBV6-3, the J call TRBJ2-7, with a weak D call TRBD1 (8 bases). The CDR3 runs to 13 residues. Germline V gives CDR1 MNHEY, CDR2 SVGEGT. Between the trimmed V and J ends, which lost 8 bases and 8 bases, there was a span of 19 bases. The CDR3, as DNA: TGTGCCAGCCGAACAAGCGGGACAGGCCAGCAGTACTTC. Translation: CASRTSGTGQQYF.

This clonotype has a handful of counts. This sequence joins TRBV4-3 and TRBJ1-6, with D possibly being TRBD1 (6 bases). There are 15 residues in the CDR3. Trimming removed 0 bases at V and 9 bases at J, with 12 bases between. CDR1 is LGHNA and CDR2 is YSLEER in the germline V gene. As DNA, the CDR3 is TGCGCCAGCAGCCAAGAAACCACAGGGCGTTCACCCCTCCACTTT. Translating it yields CASSQETTGRSPLHF.

A few counts support this clonotype. The chain employs TRBV12-3 or TRBV12-4 and TRBJ2-3; 12 positions agree with TRBD2. This CDR3 spans 18 amino acids. The ends lost 2 bases at V and 2 bases at J; junction bases unmatched: 8. The DNA of the CDR3 is TGTGCCAGCAGTTTACCAAGACTAGCGGGGGCCACCACAGATACGCAGTATTTT. Translated, it gives CASSLPRLAGATTDTQYF.